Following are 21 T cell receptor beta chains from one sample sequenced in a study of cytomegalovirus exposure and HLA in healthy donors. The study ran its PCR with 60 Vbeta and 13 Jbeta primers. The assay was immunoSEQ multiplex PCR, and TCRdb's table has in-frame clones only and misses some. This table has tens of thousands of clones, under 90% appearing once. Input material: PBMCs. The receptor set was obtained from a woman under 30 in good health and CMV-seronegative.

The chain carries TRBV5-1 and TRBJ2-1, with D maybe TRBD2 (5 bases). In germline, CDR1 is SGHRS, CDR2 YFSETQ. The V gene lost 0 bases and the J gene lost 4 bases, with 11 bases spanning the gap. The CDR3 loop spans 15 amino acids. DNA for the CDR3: TGCGCCAGCAGCTTGGCCCTAGCAGAATACAATGAGCAGTTCTTC. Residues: CASSLALAEYNEQFF.

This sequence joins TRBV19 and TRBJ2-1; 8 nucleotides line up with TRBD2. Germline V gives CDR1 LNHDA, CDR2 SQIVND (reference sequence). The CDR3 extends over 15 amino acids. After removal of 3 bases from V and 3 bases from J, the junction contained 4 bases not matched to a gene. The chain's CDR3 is CASSIQTSVYNEQFF. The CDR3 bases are TGTGCCAGTAGTATTCAGACTAGCGTCTACAATGAGCAGTTCTTC.

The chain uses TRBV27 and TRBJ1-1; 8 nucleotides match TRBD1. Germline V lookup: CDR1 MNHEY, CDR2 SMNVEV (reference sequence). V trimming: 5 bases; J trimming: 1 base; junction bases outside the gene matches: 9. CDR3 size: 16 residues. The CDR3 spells CASSLRQGWGNTEAFF. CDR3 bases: TGTGCCAGCAGTCTCAGACAGGGGTGGGGGAACACTGAAGCTTTCTTT.

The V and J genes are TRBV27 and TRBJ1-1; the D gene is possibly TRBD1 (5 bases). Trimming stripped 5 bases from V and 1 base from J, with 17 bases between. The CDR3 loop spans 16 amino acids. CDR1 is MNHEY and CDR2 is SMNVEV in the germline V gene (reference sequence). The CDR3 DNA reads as TGTGCCAGCAGTGCCGACAAGGGGCGGACGAACACTGAAGCTTTCTTT. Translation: CASSADKGRTNTEAFF.

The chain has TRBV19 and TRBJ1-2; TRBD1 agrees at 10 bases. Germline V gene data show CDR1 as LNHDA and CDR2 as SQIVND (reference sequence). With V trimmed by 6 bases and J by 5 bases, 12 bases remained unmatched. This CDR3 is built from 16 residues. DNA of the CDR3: TGTGCCAGTAGCGGTCCCCGGGACAGGGGCAATTATGGCTACACCTTC. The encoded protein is CASSGPRDRGNYGYTF. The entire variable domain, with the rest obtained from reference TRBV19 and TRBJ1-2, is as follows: DGGITQSPKYLFRKEGQNVTLSCEQNLNHDAMYWYRQDPGQGLRLIYYSQIVNDFQKGDIAEGYSVSREKKESFPLTVTSAQKNPTAFYLCASSGPRDRGNYGYTFGSGTRLTVV.

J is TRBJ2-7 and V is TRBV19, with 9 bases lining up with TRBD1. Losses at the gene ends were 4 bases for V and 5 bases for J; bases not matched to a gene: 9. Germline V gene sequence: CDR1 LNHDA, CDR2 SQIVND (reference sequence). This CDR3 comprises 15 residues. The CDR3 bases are TGTGCCAGTAGTACAATCGGGACAGGGTATAACGAGCAGTACTTC. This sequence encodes CASSTIGTGYNEQYF.

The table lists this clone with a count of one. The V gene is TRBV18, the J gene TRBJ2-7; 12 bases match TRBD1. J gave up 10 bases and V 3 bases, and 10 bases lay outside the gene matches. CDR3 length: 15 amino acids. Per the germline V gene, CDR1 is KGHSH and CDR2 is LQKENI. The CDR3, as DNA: TGTGCCAGCTCACCCTCCGGGACAGGGGGCTATCAACAGTACTTC. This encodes CASSPSGTGGYQQYF.

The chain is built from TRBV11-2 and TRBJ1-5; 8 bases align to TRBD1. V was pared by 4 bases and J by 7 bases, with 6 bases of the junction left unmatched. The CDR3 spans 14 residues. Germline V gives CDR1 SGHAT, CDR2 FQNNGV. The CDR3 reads CASSWDRWQQPQHF. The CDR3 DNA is TGTGCCAGCAGCTGGGACAGGTGGCAACAGCCCCAGCATTTT.

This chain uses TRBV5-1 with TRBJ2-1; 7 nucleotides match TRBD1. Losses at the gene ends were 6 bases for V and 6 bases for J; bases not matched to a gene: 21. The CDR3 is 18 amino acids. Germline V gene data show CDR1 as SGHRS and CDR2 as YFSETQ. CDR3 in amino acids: CASTSTGSGQVRGNEQFF. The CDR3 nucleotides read TGCGCCAGCACCTCGACGGGGTCAGGACAGGTTCGTGGCAATGAGCAGTTCTTC.

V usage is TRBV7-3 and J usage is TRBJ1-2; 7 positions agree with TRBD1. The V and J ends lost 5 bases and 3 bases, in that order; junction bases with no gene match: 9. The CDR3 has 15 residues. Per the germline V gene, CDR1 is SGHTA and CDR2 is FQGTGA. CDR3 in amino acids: CASSPTGELDYGYTF. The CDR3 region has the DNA TGTGCCAGCAGCCCTACAGGGGAGTTGGACTATGGCTACACCTTC.

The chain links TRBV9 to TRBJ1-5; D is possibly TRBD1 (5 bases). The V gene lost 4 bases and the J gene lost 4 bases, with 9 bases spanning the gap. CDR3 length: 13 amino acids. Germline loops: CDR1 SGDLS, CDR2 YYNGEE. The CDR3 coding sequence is TGTGCCAGCAGCCCCGGGGGTAATCAGCCCCAGCATTTT. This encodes CASSPGGNQPQHF.

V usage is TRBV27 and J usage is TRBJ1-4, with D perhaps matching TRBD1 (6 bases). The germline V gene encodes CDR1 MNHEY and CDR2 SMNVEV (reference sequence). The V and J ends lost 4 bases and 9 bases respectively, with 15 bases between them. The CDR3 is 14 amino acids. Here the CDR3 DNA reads TGTGCCAGCAGTTCCGGGCGGACAGCTAAAAAACTGTTTTTT. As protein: CASSSGRTAKKLFF.

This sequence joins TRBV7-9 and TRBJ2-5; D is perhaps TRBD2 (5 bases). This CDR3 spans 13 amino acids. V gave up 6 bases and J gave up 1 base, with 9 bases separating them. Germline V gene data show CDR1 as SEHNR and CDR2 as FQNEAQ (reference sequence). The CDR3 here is CASRRELQETQYF. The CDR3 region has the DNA TGTGCCAGCAGAAGGGAGCTCCAAGAGACCCAGTACTTC.

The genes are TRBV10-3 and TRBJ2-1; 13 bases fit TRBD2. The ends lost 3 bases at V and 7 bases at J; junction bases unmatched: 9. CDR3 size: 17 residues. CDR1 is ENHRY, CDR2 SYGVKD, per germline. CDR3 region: CAISDGSGLAGKNEQFF. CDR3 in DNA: TGTGCCATCAGTGATGGGTCGGGACTAGCGGGAAAGAATGAGCAGTTCTTC.

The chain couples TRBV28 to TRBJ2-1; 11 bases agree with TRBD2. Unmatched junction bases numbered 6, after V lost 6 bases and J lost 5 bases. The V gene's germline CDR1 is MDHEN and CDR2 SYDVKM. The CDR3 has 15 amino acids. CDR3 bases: TGTGCCAGCAGCAACCCGGGACTAGCGGACAATGAGCAGTTCTTC. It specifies CASSNPGLADNEQFF.

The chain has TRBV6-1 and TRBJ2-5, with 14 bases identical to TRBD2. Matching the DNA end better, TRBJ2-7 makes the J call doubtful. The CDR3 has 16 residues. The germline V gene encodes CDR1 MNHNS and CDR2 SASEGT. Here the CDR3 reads CASSGGGTSGSYEQYF. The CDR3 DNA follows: TGTGCCAGCAGTGGGGGGGGGACTAGCGGGAGCTACGAGCAGTACTTC.

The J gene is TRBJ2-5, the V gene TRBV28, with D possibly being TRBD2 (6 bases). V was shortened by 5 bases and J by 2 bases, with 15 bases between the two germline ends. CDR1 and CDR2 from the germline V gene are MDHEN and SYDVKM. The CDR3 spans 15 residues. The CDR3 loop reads CASSGGSSGQETQYF. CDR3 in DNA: TGTGCCAGCAGTGGAGGGAGTTCCGGTCAAGAGACCCAGTACTTC.

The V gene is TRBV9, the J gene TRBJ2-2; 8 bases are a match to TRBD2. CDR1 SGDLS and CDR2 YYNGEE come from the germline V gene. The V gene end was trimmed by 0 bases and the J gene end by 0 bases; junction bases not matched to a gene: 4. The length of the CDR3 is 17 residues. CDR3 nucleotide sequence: TGTGCCAGCAGCGTAGCGGGAGGGCTCGCGAACACCGGGGAGCTGTTTTTT. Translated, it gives CASSVAGGLANTGELFF. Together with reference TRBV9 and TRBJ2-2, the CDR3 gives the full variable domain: DSGVTQTPKHLITATGQRVTLRCSPRSGDLSVYWYQQSLDQGLQFLIQYYNGEERAKGNILERFSAQQFPDLHSELNLSSLELGDSALYFCASSVAGGLANTGELFFGEGSRLTVL.

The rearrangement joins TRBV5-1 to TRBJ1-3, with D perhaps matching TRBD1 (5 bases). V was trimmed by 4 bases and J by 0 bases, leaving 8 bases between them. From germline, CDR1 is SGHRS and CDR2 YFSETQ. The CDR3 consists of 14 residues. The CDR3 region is CASSADTSGNTIYF. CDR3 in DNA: TGCGCCAGCAGCGCGGACACCTCTGGAAACACCATATATTTT.

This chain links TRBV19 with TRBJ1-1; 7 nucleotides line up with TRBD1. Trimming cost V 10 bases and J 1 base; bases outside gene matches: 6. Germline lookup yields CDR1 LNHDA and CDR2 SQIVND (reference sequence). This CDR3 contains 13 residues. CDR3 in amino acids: CATKDRANTEAFF. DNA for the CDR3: TGTGCCACCAAAGACAGGGCGAACACTGAAGCTTTCTTT.

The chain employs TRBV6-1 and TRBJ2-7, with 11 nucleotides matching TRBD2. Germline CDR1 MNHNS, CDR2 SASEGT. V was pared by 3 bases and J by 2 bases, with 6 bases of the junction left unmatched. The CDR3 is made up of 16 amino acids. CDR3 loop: CASSDPLAGGTYEQYF. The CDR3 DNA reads TGTGCCAGCAGTGACCCTCTAGCGGGAGGAACCTACGAGCAGTACTTC.